A single sample gave rise to the 8 T cell receptor beta chains below, sequenced in a study of graft-versus-host responses after intestinal transplantation. Sequencing was performed with immunoSEQ multiplex PCR; in TCRdb, only in-frame clones are kept and a portion is missing. Here the sample spans under 25,000 clones, around 86% being singletons. Sequenced material: bone marrow, taken about 130 days after transplant. The receptors were gathered from a human patient who received an intestinal transplant, so some T cells may come from the graft donor.

This chain joins TRBV4-1 and TRBJ1-2; D is perhaps TRBD1 (5 bases). Trimming took off 4 bases at V and 2 bases at J, with 11 bases between the two ends. Germline V gene lookup returns CDR1 MGHRA and CDR2 YSYEKL. The CDR3 totals 14 residues. The CDR3 here is CASSLAGRNYGYTF. The CDR3 nucleotides are TGCGCCAGCAGCCTTGCGGGACGGAACTATGGCTACACCTTC.

This clone appeared a single time. The chain joins TRBV14 to TRBJ2-7, with a possible D match to TRBD1 (6 bases). V dropped 4 bases and J dropped 2 bases, with 12 bases sitting between them. CDR1 is SGHDN and CDR2 is FVKESK in the germline V gene. This CDR3 region has 14 residues. For the CDR3, the DNA is TGTGCCAGCAGCCCACGGGACAAGACCTACGAGCAGTACTTC. Protein product: CASSPRDKTYEQYF.

The chain couples TRBV5-1 to TRBJ2-7; weak D call: TRBD1 (6 bases). This CDR3 has 13 residues. Germline V gene sequence: CDR1 SGHRS, CDR2 YFSETQ. V was trimmed by 3 bases and J by 0 bases, leaving 7 bases between them. In nucleotides, the CDR3 is TGCGCCAGCAGCTCGGACAGCTCCTACGAGCAGTACTTC. This sequence encodes CASSSDSSYEQYF.

The chain has TRBV4-1 and TRBJ1-1; D gene unclear. Trimming removed 1 base at V and 7 bases at J, with 4 bases between. Per the germline V gene, CDR1 is MGHRA and CDR2 is YSYEKL. The CDR3 extends over 11 amino acids. The DNA for the CDR3 is TGCGCCAGCAGCCAAGGGTATGAAGCTTTCTTT. It codes for CASSQGYEAFF.

The chain carries TRBV18 and TRBJ2-1; D gene ambiguous. Between the trimmed V and J ends, which lost 1 base and 0 bases, there was a span of 10 bases. The CDR3 is made up of 16 amino acids. Germline CDR1 is KGHSH and CDR2 is LQKENI. CDR3 coding DNA: TGTGCCAGCTCACCACGGAGTTTAAGCTCCTACAATGAGCAGTTCTTC. It translates to CASSPRSLSSYNEQFF.

Here the CDR3 reads CASSSEGQGARIEQYF. In DNA form, the CDR3 reads TGTGCCAGCAGCTCCGAAGGACAGGGGGCGAGGATCGAGCAGTACTTC. The chain recombines TRBV7-8 with TRBJ2-7; 11 positions agree with TRBD1. The trim removed 4 bases at V and 6 bases at J, leaving 11 bases unmatched. In germline, CDR1 is SGHVS, CDR2 FQNEAQ. This CDR3 is 16 amino acids long.

The V gene is TRBV28, the J gene TRBJ2-7; 8 bases agree with TRBD1. Per germline, CDR1 MDHEN and CDR2 SYDVKM. The junction had 12 bases not matched to a gene; V was cut back by 5 bases and J by 6 bases. The CDR3 contains 15 residues. CDR3 loop: CASSGPLGQGREQYF. The CDR3 region has the DNA TGTGCCAGCAGTGGACCCCTCGGACAGGGACGCGAGCAGTACTTC.

The table lists this clone with a count of one. This chain joins TRBV6-5 and TRBJ2-7; the D is unclear. Trimming removed 0 bases from V and 3 bases from J, with 12 bases in between. Germline V gives CDR1 MNHEY, CDR2 SVGAGI. This CDR3 spans 15 amino acids. CDR3 nucleotide sequence: TGTGCCAGCAGTTACTCGGGCCGGGCGGACTACGAGCAGTACTTC. It specifies CASSYSGRADYEQYF.